A single sample is the source of the 22 T cell receptor beta chains below, sequenced in a study of patients and donors after allogeneic stem cell transplantation (dated by TCRdb to the early 2020s). Library method: RT-PCR. For sequencing, a NextSeq 550 was employed. TCRdb ran its own pipeline on the public reads, namely fastp trimming at Q25 and MiXCR clone calling, and kept in-frame beta chains. Every entry covers one CDR3 protein and lists the most common genes and DNA from its rows. For this sample there are more than 850,000 distinct CDR3 sequences; 18% appear just once. The leading ten clones occupy 6% of the sample. The sequenced material came from blood, either unsorted or a sorted T cell fraction (not recorded which). These receptors were taken from a human donor who was either an allogeneic HSCT recipient or a stem cell or donor lymphocyte infusion donor (not recorded which). It is not recorded whose cells these are; they may come from a transplant donor.

This chain joins TRBV7-2 and TRBJ2-7, with 9 positions matching TRBD2. Germline CDR1 reads SGHTA; CDR2 reads FQGNSA. The J segment lost 4 bases and the V segment lost 0 bases, leaving 4 bases of the junction unmatched. The CDR3 is 15 amino acids. CDR3 residues: CASSLARGGEYEQYF. The CDR3 coding sequence is TGTGCCAGCAGCTTAGCGCGGGGGGGGGAGTACGAGCAGTACTTC.

The J gene is TRBJ2-1, the V gene TRBV11-2; 12 bases fit TRBD2. Germline V gives CDR1 SGHAT, CDR2 FQNNGV. The length of the CDR3 is 16 residues. J was trimmed by 8 bases and V by 4 bases; bases with no gene match: 9. The CDR3 here is CASSSRTSGNVHEQFF. The CDR3 region has the DNA TGTGCCAGCAGCTCCCGGACTAGCGGGAATGTCCATGAGCAGTTCTTC.

A note on this clonotype: A junction end diverges from the germline sequence, so it may reflect a read error. The chain recombines TRBV12-5 with TRBJ2-1; D gene ambiguous. The CDR3 sequence is 13 residues long. Germline V gives CDR1 LGHNT, CDR2 FRNRAP. CDR3: CARGLAPVNEQFF. The CDR3 DNA is TGTGCTAGAGGTTTGGCCCCCGTGAATGAGCAGTTCTTC.

This clonotype has more than one count but fewer than ten. This chain joins TRBV2 and TRBJ2-1; D gene unclear. Germline loops: CDR1 SNHLY, CDR2 FYNNEI. The germline V and J ends were trimmed by 3 bases and 4 bases, with 13 bases remaining between them. The CDR3 covers 15 residues. CDR3 residues: CASSELRILYNEQFF. In nucleotides, the CDR3 is TGTGCCAGCAGTGAGTTACGGATTCTATACAATGAGCAGTTCTTC.

The genes are TRBV14 and TRBJ2-5; D remains unclear. The CDR3 extends over 14 amino acids. Trimming removed 0 bases from V and 4 bases from J, with 9 bases in between. The germline V gene has CDR1 SGHDN and CDR2 FVKESK. DNA for the CDR3: TGTGCCAGCAGCCAAGATTTCTGGATAGAGACCCAGTACTTC. It translates to CASSQDFWIETQYF.

This clonotype was detected only a few times. The genes are TRBV20-1 and TRBJ1-2; 10 bases fit TRBD1. V was clipped by 1 base and J by 4 bases; unmatched bases: 3. Germline assignment: CDR1 DFQATT and CDR2 SNEGSKA (reference sequence). The CDR3 has 14 amino acids. The CDR3 sequence is CSARGQGAFYGYTF. The CDR3 coding sequence is TGCAGTGCTAGAGGACAGGGGGCCTTCTATGGCTACACCTTC.

The chain employs TRBV30 and TRBJ2-1; a possible D gene is TRBD2 (6 bases). Germline V lookup: CDR1 GTSNPN, CDR2 SVGIG (reference sequence). This CDR3 has 13 amino acids. The germline V and J ends were trimmed by 3 bases and 4 bases, with 10 bases remaining between them. CDR3 sequence reads: CAWRLALYNEQFF. The CDR3 DNA follows: TGTGCCTGGAGACTAGCTTTATACAATGAGCAGTTCTTC.

This clonotype showed up many times. The chain is built from TRBV12-3 or TRBV12-4 and TRBJ2-5; 7 bases line up with TRBD1. The junction had 6 bases not matched to a gene; V was cut back by 3 bases and J by 5 bases. This CDR3 has 14 residues. CDR3 nucleotides: TGTGCCAGCAGTTTGTCACTACAGGGGGAGACCCAGTACTTC. This translates into CASSLSLQGETQYF.

Notes on this clonotype: A much larger clone differs by one base, so this may be a read error. The conserved final phenylalanine or tryptophan is absent from the CDR3, which likely points to a read error. The chain joins TRBV10-3 to TRBJ2-4, with no clear D. CDR3 length: 13 amino acids. V shed 8 bases and J shed 0 bases, with 8 bases lying between them. Germline CDR1 reads ENHRY; CDR2 reads SYGVKD. The CDR3 protein is CAISAIAKNIQYS. The CDR3 nucleotides read TGTGCCATCTCGGCGATAGCCAAAAACATTCAGTACTCC.

This clonotype was counted between two and nine times. The gene calls are TRBV7-2 and TRBJ2-3; TRBD2 matches 9 bases. Looked up from germline, CDR1 is SGHTA and CDR2 is FQGNSA. CDR3 length equals 15 residues. With 2 bases clipped from V and 3 bases from J, the junction kept 3 bases outside the gene matches. The CDR3 bases are TGTGCCAGCAGCTTAATGGCGGGGGGGACAGATACGCAGTATTTT. Translating it yields CASSLMAGGTDTQYF.

The chain has TRBV5-1 and TRBJ1-2; the match to TRBD1 covers 10 bases. CDR3 length: 14 amino acids. Germline V gene sequence: CDR1 SGHRS, CDR2 YFSETQ. The V and J ends lost 4 bases and 6 bases, in that order; junction bases with no gene match: 6. The CDR3 coding sequence is TGCGCCAGCAGCCCCGGACAGGGGGTCGATGGCTACACCTTC. This gives the protein CASSPGQGVDGYTF. Full variable domain (rest looked up from reference TRBV5-1 and TRBJ1-2): KAGVTQTPRYLIKTRGQQVTLSCSPISGHRSVSWYQQTPGQGLQFLFEYFSETQRNKGNFPGRFSGRQFSNSRSEMNVSTLELGDSALYLCASSPGQGVDGYTFGSGTRLTVV.

Regarding this clonotype: One end of the junction varies from germline; a read error may be responsible. This chain links TRBV12-5 with TRBJ2-4, with 8 bases identical to TRBD2. The germline gives CDR1 LGHNT, CDR2 FRNRAP. The length of the CDR3 is 19 residues. CDR3 region: CASGLAGTPGGAAKNIPYF. CDR3 sequence (DNA): TGTGCTAGTGGTTTGGCCGGGACTCCGGGGGGGGCAGCCAAAAACATTCCGTACTTC. Looking up the rest from reference TRBV12-5 and TRBJ2-4 gives the full variable domain: DARVTQTPRHKVTEMGQEVTMRCQPILGHNTVFWYRQTMMQGLELLAYFRNRAPLDDSGMPKDRFSAEMPDATLATLKIQPSEPRDSAVYFCASGLAGTPGGAAKNIPYFGAGTRLSVL.

The chain carries TRBV11-2 and TRBJ2-1, with D unresolved. This CDR3 has 18 amino acids. Trimming removed 0 bases at V and 2 bases at J, with 17 bases between. From germline, CDR1 is SGHAT and CDR2 FQNNGV. The CDR3 DNA reads TGTGCCAGCAGCTTAGACTGGTCAGTAGTGATAGCCTACAATGAGCAGTTCTTC. Translating gives CASSLDWSVVIAYNEQFF. The full variable domain, rest sourced from reference TRBV11-2 and TRBJ2-1, is EAGVAQSPRYKIIEKRQSVAFWCNPISGHATLYWYQQILGQGPKLLIQFQNNGVVDDSQLPKDRFSAERLKGVDSTLKIQPAKLEDSAVYLCASSLDWSVVIAYNEQFFGPGTRLTVL.

This chain connects TRBV30 to TRBJ2-7; D is possibly TRBD2 (6 bases). Germline V CDR1 and CDR2: GTSNPN, SVGIG (reference sequence). CDR3 size: 13 residues. V was cut by 2 bases and J by 2 bases, with 10 bases left in between. This CDR3 reads CAWSPGGPYEQYF. Written as DNA, the CDR3 is TGTGCCTGGAGTCCCGGGGGTCCCTACGAGCAGTACTTC.

This clonotype was picked up a small number of times. This chain connects TRBV4-2 to TRBJ2-1; perhaps TRBD2 as D (6 bases). Germline lookup yields CDR1 LGHNA and CDR2 YNFKEQ. The CDR3 runs to 17 residues. V gave up 3 bases and J gave up 3 bases, with 18 bases separating them. In DNA form, the CDR3 reads TGTGCCAGCAGCCACCCCAGCCCCGGGACTCTCTACAATGAGCAGTTCTTC. Protein product: CASSHPSPGTLYNEQFF.

In this sample, this clonotype turned up a few times. This chain links TRBV20-1 with TRBJ2-4, with 7 positions matching TRBD1. V gave up 6 bases and J gave up 0 bases; unmatched junction bases: 11. In germline, CDR1 is DFQATT, CDR2 SNEGSKA (reference sequence). The length of the CDR3 is 16 residues. CDR3 amino acids: CSARPRDSLAKNIQYF. The CDR3 nucleotides are TGCAGTGCCAGACCCAGGGACAGTCTAGCCAAAAACATTCAGTACTTC.

This clonotype appeared a few times. The gene calls are TRBV2 and TRBJ2-3; D call uncertain. The CDR3 has 12 residues. Germline V lookup: CDR1 SNHLY, CDR2 FYNNEI. V lost 8 bases and J 1 base, leaving 7 bases between the germline ends. For the CDR3, the DNA is TGTGCCAGCCTTCAAGGCACAGATACGCAGTATTTT. Translation gives CASLQGTDTQYF.

This clonotype came up a few times. The chain joins TRBV6-5 to TRBJ1-1; D possibly corresponds to TRBD1 (6 bases). This CDR3 comprises 13 residues. V dropped 0 bases and J dropped 8 bases, with 10 bases sitting between them. The germline V gene encodes CDR1 MNHEY and CDR2 SVGAGI. This CDR3 is CASSYSNTGEAFF. The CDR3 DNA sequence: TGTGCCAGCAGTTACTCGAACACAGGGGAAGCTTTCTTT.

The J gene is TRBJ2-1, the V gene TRBV9; the D gene could be TRBD1 or TRBD2 (5 bases each). The CDR3 runs to 15 residues. V was pared by 2 bases and J by 5 bases, with 14 bases between. Germline V CDR1 and CDR2: SGDLS, YYNGEE. The CDR3 here is CASSVVGTHHNEQFF. In DNA form, the CDR3 reads TGTGCCAGCAGCGTCGTCGGGACCCACCACAATGAGCAGTTCTTC.

The chain recombines TRBV20-1 with TRBJ2-7; 11 positions match TRBD1. This CDR3 spans 17 amino acids. With V trimmed by 0 bases and J by 7 bases, 14 bases remained unmatched. Germline values: CDR1 DFQATT, CDR2 SNEGSKA (reference sequence). The CDR3 DNA is TGCAGTGCTAGAGATTGGAGTCTCGGACAGGGGGCTCGGGAGCAGTACTTC. Its translation is CSARDWSLGQGAREQYF.

This clonotype was observed many times. The V and J genes are TRBV12-3 or TRBV12-4 and TRBJ1-2, with D possibly being TRBD1 (6 bases). The CDR3 is made up of 14 amino acids. V was trimmed by 6 bases and J by 4 bases, leaving 15 bases between them. Written as DNA, the CDR3 is TGTGCCAGCAGGGGGACATCCGATAGCTATGGCTACACCTTC. This codes for CASRGTSDSYGYTF.

This clonotype occurred a few times. J is TRBJ1-5 and V is TRBV9, with D unresolved. The V end lost 0 bases, the J end lost 2 bases, and 12 bases lay between the germline ends. This CDR3 comprises 16 residues. Germline loops: CDR1 SGDLS, CDR2 YYNGEE. CDR3 sequence reads: CASSVDPGVGNQPQHF. The CDR3 nucleotides read TGTGCCAGCAGCGTAGACCCGGGCGTGGGCAATCAGCCCCAGCATTTT.